This entry concerns a single T cell receptor beta chain. This specimen comes from a study of cytomegalovirus exposure and HLA in healthy donors. The donors, nominally healthy at sampling, likely had unrecorded immune exposures. 13 Jbeta primers and 60 Vbeta primers were used for the PCR. The method was immunoSEQ multiplex PCR; TCRdb's version includes in-frame clones alone and lacks a portion of them. The sample contains tens of thousands of clones, approximately 84% of which appear only once. Sequencing input: PBMCs. The TCR was taken from a man aged 18 to 30 in good health and CMV-seronegative.

The CDR3 region is CSVEDPGTSYEQYF. For the CDR3, the DNA is TGCAGCGTTGAAGATCCAGGCACCTCCTACGAGCAGTACTTC. The J gene is TRBJ2-7, the V gene TRBV29-1; D is uncertain. The CDR3 has 14 amino acids. Germline-derived CDR1 and CDR2 are SQVTM and ANQGSEA. V was shortened by 0 bases and J by 0 bases, with 9 bases between the two germline ends.